This TCR beta chain was sequenced during a study of siplizumab effects on memory and regulatory T cells. Study-level findings and limits: No more than a minor fraction of alloreactive clones could be traced back to unstimulated subsets. Siplizumab gave mappable alloreactive CD4+ clones an average Treg-derived fraction of under 75%, against roughly 26% in controls.

About this clone itself: What it recognizes is unknown.

Per-sample assaying covered 95,000 to 100,000 TCR templates. Produced via immunoSEQ multiplex PCR; TCRdb's table is partial and in-frame only. In the table there are about 27,000 clones, 84% of which are singletons. The origin of this receptor is a human donor in good health. Sequenced: memory CD4+ T cells sorted from blood.

For the CDR3, the DNA is TGTGCCAGCAGCGTAAGGACTAGGGGGGACACAGATACGCAGTATTTT. Translating gives CASSVRTRGDTDTQYF. V is TRBV9 and J is TRBJ2-3, with D possibly TRBD2 on 7 matching bases. CDR1 is SGDLS, CDR2 YYNGEE, per germline. CDR3 length equals 16 residues. Trimming removed 1 base from V and 2 bases from J, with 14 bases in between.